The next 20 T cell receptor beta chains were all read from a single sample in a study of cytomegalovirus exposure and HLA in healthy donors. Use of 60 Vbeta and 13 Jbeta primers characterized the PCR. The assay was immunoSEQ multiplex PCR, and TCRdb's table has in-frame clones only and misses some. The sample holds 120,000 or so clones, about 79% seen once. Sequenced: PBMCs. The origin of the receptors is a woman between 50 and 59 years old in good health and CMV-seronegative.

This chain links TRBV7-2 with TRBJ2-1; D is undetermined. Germline CDR1 and CDR2: SGHTA and FQGNSA. The CDR3 consists of 14 residues. V lost 9 bases and J lost 0, with 12 bases in between. The CDR3 coding sequence is TGTGCCAGTTCCATCGAGAGCTCCTACAATGAGCAGTTCTTC. Amino acid sequence: CASSIESSYNEQFF.

The chain is built from TRBV4-2 and TRBJ1-5, with a weak D call TRBD1 (6 bases). The V gene lost 2 bases and the J gene lost 10 bases, with 15 bases spanning the gap. This CDR3 spans 14 amino acids. Germline CDR1 LGHNA, CDR2 YNFKEQ. This CDR3 reads CASSQLQGTFPQHF. The CDR3 nucleotides read TGTGCCAGCAGCCAATTGCAGGGGACATTTCCCCAGCATTTT.

V and J are TRBV15 and TRBJ1-5, with 8 bases that match TRBD1. The V segment lost 2 bases and the J segment 4 bases; nucleotides outside the gene matches: 7. The CDR3 has 16 amino acids. CDR1 and CDR2 (germline): LNHNV, YYDKDF (reference sequence). This CDR3 is CATSRPLDRVNQPQHF. DNA for the CDR3: TGTGCCACCAGCAGACCCCTGGACAGGGTTAATCAGCCCCAGCATTTT.

This chain joins TRBV19 and TRBJ2-5; 8 nucleotides agree with TRBD1. The CDR3 is 14 residues long. V lost 4 bases, J lost 5 bases, and 6 bases stayed unmatched. Germline CDR1 and CDR2: LNHDA and SQIVND (reference sequence). The chain's CDR3 is CASSKRTGYETQYF. In DNA, the CDR3 is TGTGCCAGTAGTAAGCGGACAGGGTACGAGACCCAGTACTTC. Drawing the rest from reference TRBV19 and TRBJ2-5, the complete variable domain is DGGITQSPKYLFRKEGQNVTLSCEQNLNHDAMYWYRQDPGQGLRLIYYSQIVNDFQKGDIAEGYSVSREKKESFPLTVTSAQKNPTAFYLCASSKRTGYETQYFGPGTRLLVL.

A single count supports this clone. The rearrangement uses TRBV27 and TRBJ2-7; D ambiguous. Trimming shortened V by 6 bases and J by 2 bases, and 14 bases separated the two germline ends. Germline V gives CDR1 MNHEY, CDR2 SMNVEV (reference sequence). The CDR3 is 14 amino acids. CDR3 amino acids: CASSPVPGAYEQYF. The CDR3 bases are TGTGCCAGCAGCCCGGTCCCAGGCGCCTACGAGCAGTACTTC.

Written as DNA, the CDR3 is TGTGCCAGCAGCCAATCCTCGGGTGGCTACACCTTC. It codes for CASSQSSGGYTF. The chain links TRBV5-4 to TRBJ1-2, with D unresolved. CDR1 and CDR2 from the germline V gene are SGHNT and YYREEE (reference sequence). The ends were cut back, 4 bases at V and 7 bases at J, with 11 bases in the middle. The CDR3 has 12 residues.

The chain joins TRBV28 to TRBJ2-2; 7 bases align to TRBD1. CDR1 is MDHEN and CDR2 is SYDVKM in the germline V gene. The V gene end was trimmed by 1 base and the J gene end by 4 bases; junction bases not matched to a gene: 6. This CDR3 has 16 amino acids. The CDR3 is CASSLLSPGGTGELFF. For the CDR3, the DNA is TGTGCCAGCAGTTTATTGTCCCCAGGGGGCACCGGGGAGCTGTTTTTT. The entire variable domain, with the rest obtained from reference TRBV28 and TRBJ2-2, is as follows: DVKVTQSSRYLVKRTGEKVFLECVQDMDHENMFWYRQDPGLGLRLIYFSYDVKMKEKGDIPEGYSVSREKKERFSLILESASTNQTSMYLCASSLLSPGGTGELFFGEGSRLTVL.

This clone appeared a few times. V usage is TRBV11-3 and J usage is TRBJ2-2; 10 positions match TRBD2. Trimming cost V 6 bases and J 5 bases; bases outside gene matches: 9. From germline, CDR1 is SGHNT and CDR2 YENEEA. CDR3 length equals 16 residues. The CDR3 protein is CASSPGTSVATGELFF. The CDR3 nucleotides read TGTGCCAGCAGTCCCGGGACTAGCGTGGCGACCGGGGAGCTGTTTTTT.

The genes are TRBV5-1 and TRBJ1-1; 11 nucleotides align to TRBD1. This CDR3 region has 14 residues. The germline gives CDR1 SGHRS, CDR2 YFSETQ. V dropped 4 bases and J dropped 11; count of bases not matched to a gene: 10. CDR3 loop: CASSLPGQGEEAFF. CDR3 nucleotides: TGCGCCAGCAGCCTACCGGGACAGGGGGAGGAGGCTTTCTTT.

This chain links TRBV30 with TRBJ2-1; 13 nucleotides line up with TRBD2. The CDR3 spans 15 residues. Germline V CDR1 and CDR2: GTSNPN, SVGIG (reference sequence). The ends lost 0 bases at V and 4 bases at J; junction bases unmatched: 0. The CDR3: CAWSVLAGGYNEQFF. CDR3 DNA: TGTGCCTGGAGTGTACTAGCGGGAGGGTACAATGAGCAGTTCTTC.

The V and J genes are TRBV6-7 and TRBJ2-2; 9 nucleotides agree with TRBD1. TRBV6-7 is noted as an ORF with a role that remains uncertain. This CDR3 is 18 amino acids long. V lost 4 bases, J lost 6 bases, and 15 bases stayed unmatched. The CDR3: CASSSKTGGKVQSGELFF. CDR3 bases: TGTGCCAGCAGTTCTAAGACAGGGGGAAAAGTTCAGTCCGGGGAGCTGTTTTTT.

This clone was seen just once. The rearrangement links TRBV28 to TRBJ2-7; D call uncertain. CDR3 length equals 13 residues. Trimming removed 3 bases from V and 3 bases from J, with 9 bases in between. CDR1 is MDHEN and CDR2 is SYDVKM in the germline V gene. CDR3 amino acids: CASSFPGFYEQYF. DNA of the CDR3: TGTGCCAGCAGTTTCCCCGGGTTCTACGAGCAGTACTTC. Using reference TRBV28 and TRBJ2-7 for the parts outside the CDR3, the full variable domain is DVKVTQSSRYLVKRTGEKVFLECVQDMDHENMFWYRQDPGLGLRLIYFSYDVKMKEKGDIPEGYSVSREKKERFSLILESASTNQTSMYLCASSFPGFYEQYFGPGTRLTVT.

The gene calls are TRBV5-1 and TRBJ2-2; 13 bases line up with TRBD2. Germline values: CDR1 SGHRS, CDR2 YFSETQ. Trimming removed 3 bases from V and 7 bases from J; junction bases left unmatched: 3. CDR3 length: 15 amino acids. This chain's CDR3 is CASSWTSGSDGELFF. The CDR3 coding sequence is TGCGCCAGCAGCTGGACTAGCGGGAGCGACGGGGAGCTGTTTTTT.

This chain uses TRBV4-3 with TRBJ1-1; D perhaps matches TRBD1 (6 bases). This CDR3 spans 16 amino acids. CDR1 and CDR2 (germline): LGHNA, YSLEER. The V end lost 1 base, the J end lost 3 bases, and 15 bases lay between the germline ends. The CDR3: CASSQAAVGADTEAFF. The DNA for the CDR3 is TGCGCCAGCAGCCAAGCGGCGGTGGGGGCGGACACTGAAGCTTTCTTT.

J is TRBJ1-3 and V is TRBV7-9; 7 nucleotides match TRBD1. The germline V gene has CDR1 SEHNR and CDR2 FQNEAQ (reference sequence). The V and J ends lost 5 bases and 2 bases, in that order; junction bases with no gene match: 3. The CDR3 totals 14 residues. The CDR3: CASSQQGPGNTIYF. CDR3 coding DNA: TGTGCCAGCAGCCAACAGGGGCCTGGAAACACCATATATTTT.

The V call is TRBV25-1, the J call TRBJ2-3, with 8 bases matching TRBD2. Germline loops: CDR1 MGHDK, CDR2 SYGVNS. The CDR3 contains 11 residues. J gave up 9 bases and V 8 bases, and 4 bases lay outside the gene matches. CDR3 protein: CASQRETTQYF. CDR3 sequence (DNA): TGTGCCAGCCAGCGGGAGACGACGCAGTATTTT.

The chain uses TRBV9 and TRBJ2-3; 8 nucleotides line up with TRBD2. V lost 2 bases to trimming and J lost 4 bases; unmatched junction nucleotides: 6. The germline gives CDR1 SGDLS, CDR2 YYNGEE. This CDR3 has 15 residues. This CDR3 reads CASSVSGLASDTQYF. The CDR3 nucleotides are TGTGCCAGCAGCGTCTCAGGACTAGCCTCAGATACGCAGTATTTT. The variable domain in full, completed from reference TRBV9 and TRBJ2-3, reads DSGVTQTPKHLITATGQRVTLRCSPRSGDLSVYWYQQSLDQGLQFLIQYYNGEERAKGNILERFSAQQFPDLHSELNLSSLELGDSALYFCASSVSGLASDTQYFGPGTRLTVL.

The rearrangement uses TRBV2 and TRBJ1-2; weak D call: TRBD1 (5 bases). CDR1 is SNHLY, CDR2 FYNNEI, per germline. V was pared by 4 bases and J by 7 bases, with 16 bases between. The CDR3 has 14 residues. This CDR3 reads CASSGESQVGGYTF. CDR3 coding DNA: TGTGCCAGCAGTGGGGAATCACAGGTCGGTGGCTACACCTTC.

The chain recombines TRBV7-2 with TRBJ1-2; D may be TRBD1 (6 bases). Trimming pared 8 bases from V and 8 bases from J, leaving 15 bases between. The CDR3 extends over 12 amino acids. CDR1 and CDR2 from the germline V gene are SGHTA and FQGNSA. The CDR3 DNA follows: TGTGCCAGCCACAGAGAGGGGGGGGGCTACACCTTC. Protein: CASHREGGGYTF.

The chain combines TRBV6-6 with TRBJ1-1; 9 bases are shared with TRBD1. V trimming: 6 bases; J trimming: 4 bases; junction bases outside the gene matches: 9. This CDR3 has 15 amino acids. The germline CDR1 and CDR2 sequences are MNHNY and SVGAGI (reference sequence). CDR3 sequence (DNA): TGTGCCAGCAGCGACAGGGGGAGGGGTAGCACTGAAGCTTTCTTT. It yields the protein CASSDRGRGSTEAFF.